What follows are 21 T cell receptor beta chains derived from one specimen sequenced in a study of cytomegalovirus exposure and HLA in healthy donors. The PCR used 60 Vbeta and 13 Jbeta primers. Some clones are missing from TCRdb's copy, which holds only in-frame ones; the method was immunoSEQ multiplex PCR. Among under 170,000 clones listed, about 76% were seen once. The sample consisted of PBMCs. Receptor source: a human donor in good health.

A remark on this clone: One end of the junction is discordant with germline, which a read error may explain. The rearrangement uses TRBV7-9 and TRBJ1-1; D gene ambiguous. The CDR3 contains 12 residues. Looked up from germline, CDR1 is SEHNR and CDR2 is FQNEAQ (reference sequence). In DNA, the CDR3 is TGTTCCAGCAGCTATATCAACACTGAAGCTTTCTTT. This encodes CSSSYINTEAFF.

V gene TRBV7-9 combines with J gene TRBJ2-7; possible D gene TRBD1, 5 bases. Trimming cost V 5 bases and J 1 base, with 21 bases left between them. This CDR3 is built from 17 residues. Germline CDR1 and CDR2: SEHNR and FQNEAQ (reference sequence). The CDR3 here is CASSRIYTGETSYEQYF. CDR3 bases: TGTGCCAGCAGCCGCATATATACAGGCGAAACTTCCTACGAGCAGTACTTC.

This clone was detected a few times. The chain combines TRBV10-3 with TRBJ1-1; a weak D match, TRBD1 (6 bases). Trimming stripped 6 bases from V and 0 bases from J, with 11 bases between. From germline, CDR1 is ENHRY and CDR2 SYGVKD. The CDR3 has 14 residues. CDR3: CAIREQGLNTEAFF. CDR3 bases: TGTGCCATCAGGGAACAGGGTCTGAACACTGAAGCTTTCTTT.

The chain couples TRBV6-5 to TRBJ1-3; D is unclear. V gave up 0 bases and J gave up 0 bases, with 6 bases separating them. The CDR3 spans 15 residues. Germline-derived CDR1 and CDR2 are MNHEY and SVGAGI. CDR3 protein: CASSYSFGSGNTIYF. CDR3 nucleotides: TGTGCCAGCAGTTACTCGTTCGGCTCTGGAAACACCATATATTTT.

The chain links TRBV19 to TRBJ1-1, with a possible D match to TRBD1 (6 bases). The germline gives CDR1 LNHDA, CDR2 SQIVND (reference sequence). CDR3 length: 16 residues. V was clipped by 5 bases and J by 1 base, with 17 bases between them. The CDR3 region is CASSALQGVWNTEAFF. Here the CDR3 DNA reads TGTGCCAGTAGTGCACTACAGGGAGTGTGGAACACTGAAGCTTTCTTT.

This clone has only a few counts. The chain employs TRBV27 and TRBJ1-6; D not certain. This CDR3 comprises 12 residues. V was trimmed by 2 bases and J by 7 bases, leaving 3 bases between them. The germline V gene encodes CDR1 MNHEY and CDR2 SMNVEV (reference sequence). The CDR3 loop reads CASSLTNSPLHF. CDR3 sequence (DNA): TGTGCCAGCAGTTTAACAAATTCACCCCTCCACTTT.

The chain has TRBV7-8 and TRBJ2-1, with 9 nucleotides matching TRBD1. Germline CDR1 SGHVS, CDR2 FQNEAQ. The CDR3 spans 15 residues. V shed 5 bases, J shed 4 bases, and the junction held 6 bases outside the gene matches. Here the CDR3 reads CASSPWTGDYNEQFF. The CDR3 DNA reads TGTGCCAGCAGCCCCTGGACAGGGGATTACAATGAGCAGTTCTTC.

The CDR3 DNA is TGTGCCATCAGTGAGGACAGCAAGAACACTGAAGCTTTCTTT. Translation gives CAISEDSKNTEAFF. The V gene is TRBV10-3, the J gene TRBJ1-1; possible D gene TRBD1, 5 bases. The CDR3 length is 14 residues. Looked up from germline, CDR1 is ENHRY and CDR2 is SYGVKD. Trimming left V 2 bases short and J 1 base short, with 8 bases between.

The chain links TRBV5-4 to TRBJ2-7; 7 nucleotides line up with TRBD2. This CDR3 region has 14 residues. V gave up 4 bases and J gave up 7 bases; unmatched junction bases: 11. The V gene's germline CDR1 is SGHNT and CDR2 YYREEE (reference sequence). DNA of the CDR3: TGTGCCAGCAGCGTTACCGGACTAGGCGGGGAGCAGTACTTC. This encodes CASSVTGLGGEQYF.

This chain joins TRBV7-6 and TRBJ1-2, with D tentatively TRBD1 (6 bases). V was trimmed by 5 bases and J by 8 bases, leaving 21 bases between them. Germline-derived CDR1 and CDR2 are SGHVS and FNYEAQ. The CDR3 length is 15 residues. The CDR3 region is CASSPGWGGLGGYTF. Written as DNA, the CDR3 is TGTGCCAGCAGCCCAGGGTGGGGGGGCCTGGGGGGCTACACCTTC.

The genes are TRBV7-2 and TRBJ1-4; D gene ambiguous. The V gene's germline CDR1 is SGHTA and CDR2 FQGNSA. With 4 bases removed from V and 7 bases from J, the gap between germline ends came to 16 bases. This CDR3 has 15 residues. The CDR3 nucleotides read TGTGCCAGCAGCTCCGGGCAGACTACGGGTGAAAAACTGTTTTTT. Translation gives CASSSGQTTGEKLFF.

The chain combines TRBV2 with TRBJ2-5, with 10 positions matching TRBD2. CDR1 and CDR2 (germline): SNHLY, FYNNEI. After removal of 8 bases from V and 4 bases from J, the junction contained 10 bases not matched to a gene. The CDR3 loop spans 15 amino acids. The CDR3 DNA is TGTGCCAGCGTATCGGGACTAGCGAGGCGAGAGACCCAGTACTTC. It specifies CASVSGLARRETQYF.

The chain uses TRBV6-1 and TRBJ1-1; no clear D gene. The CDR3 is made up of 14 amino acids. Trimming cost V 2 bases and J 3 bases, with 10 bases left between them. CDR1 is MNHNS, CDR2 SASEGT, per germline. CDR3: CASSERRAYTEAFF. CDR3 DNA sequence: TGTGCCAGCAGTGAAAGGAGGGCCTACACTGAAGCTTTCTTT.

The genes are TRBV27 and TRBJ2-1, with TRBD2 matching 13 bases. Germline CDR1 and CDR2: MNHEY and SMNVEV (reference sequence). V was pared by 5 bases and J by 7 bases, with 14 bases of the junction left unmatched. This CDR3 comprises 18 residues. In DNA form, the CDR3 reads TGTGCCAGCAGTCTCCTGGGACTAGCGGGGAACCAACGGAATGAGCAGTTCTTC. It encodes CASSLLGLAGNQRNEQFF.

This clone was seen only a few times. This chain links TRBV14 with TRBJ1-1; D unresolved. Germline V gene sequence: CDR1 SGHDN, CDR2 FVKESK. The germline V and J ends were trimmed by 4 bases and 0 bases, with 12 bases remaining between them. There are 15 residues in the CDR3. The CDR3 nucleotides are TGTGCCAGCAGCCCAGCGGCGGGTGTGAACACTGAAGCTTTCTTT. As protein: CASSPAAGVNTEAFF.

The genes are TRBV7-9 and TRBJ2-1, with 10 positions matching TRBD2. Germline-derived CDR1 and CDR2 are SEHNR and FQNEAQ (reference sequence). With 2 bases clipped from V and 7 bases from J, the junction kept 5 bases outside the gene matches. The CDR3 is 15 residues long. The CDR3 loop is CASSLSSGSYNEQFF. The CDR3 region has the DNA TGTGCCAGCAGCTTATCTAGCGGGAGTTATAATGAGCAGTTCTTC.

V gene TRBV13 combines with J gene TRBJ2-3; 11 nucleotides align to TRBD1. The CDR3 contains 16 residues. Germline lookup yields CDR1 PRHDT and CDR2 FYEKMQ (reference sequence). J was trimmed by 3 bases and V by 8 bases; bases with no gene match: 10. Written as DNA, the CDR3 is TGTGCCAGCGGACAGGGGGCTAGCGGACAAACAGATACGCAGTATTTT. It specifies CASGQGASGQTDTQYF.

This clone was seen only a few times. V and J are TRBV27 and TRBJ2-7; D ambiguous. Trimming cost V 3 bases and J 3 bases, with 21 bases left between them. The CDR3 has 17 amino acids. The germline CDR1 and CDR2 sequences are MNHEY and SMNVEV (reference sequence). The DNA for the CDR3 is TGTGCCAGCAGTTTCGTACCCATGGCACGACACTTCTACGAGCAGTACTTC. Translation: CASSFVPMARHFYEQYF.

In the case of this clone: The junction does not match germline at one end; this may be a read error. The chain carries TRBV6-1 and TRBJ1-1; D remains ambiguous. The CDR3 is made up of 11 amino acids. Germline CDR1 and CDR2: MNHNS and SASEGT. The CDR3 is CASSVRPQEGF. The DNA of the CDR3 is TGTGCCAGCAGTGTAAGGCCGCAGGAGGGCTTT.

This clone was seen a few times. V is TRBV4-3 and J is TRBJ1-6, with D tentatively TRBD1 (5 bases). The V gene's germline CDR1 is LGHNA and CDR2 YSLEER. The CDR3 has 16 amino acids. V lost 0 bases and J lost 8, with 14 bases in between. The CDR3 is CASSQDPGVGDSPLHF. The DNA of the CDR3 is TGCGCCAGCAGCCAAGATCCGGGGGTGGGTGATTCACCCCTCCACTTT.

The chain combines TRBV6-5 with TRBJ1-1; TRBD1 matches 8 bases. The CDR3 loop spans 15 amino acids. Germline assignment: CDR1 MNHEY and CDR2 SVGAGI. The trim removed 6 bases at V and 3 bases at J, leaving 9 bases unmatched. The CDR3 loop reads CASRGTGRAYTEAFF. Here the CDR3 DNA reads TGTGCCAGCAGGGGGACAGGTAGAGCGTACACTGAAGCTTTCTTT.